These 29 T cell receptor beta chains came from one sample sequenced in a study of shared clonotypes between healthy human individuals. Naivety among CD8 cells was defined by CD45RO negativity and positive CCR7 selection, thereby excluding terminally differentiated effector memory CD45RA+ cells. Sequencing was performed with immunoSEQ multiplex PCR; in TCRdb, only in-frame clones are kept and a portion is missing. The table records about 2 million clones, less than 95% of them present only once. Source material: naive CD8+ T cells sorted from blood. The receptors here all came from a man aged 18 to 30 in good health.

This clone was seen once. The chain carries TRBV6-5 and TRBJ2-7; D unclear. The CDR3 loop spans 13 amino acids. Trimming took off 6 bases at V and 1 base at J, with 10 bases between the two ends. Germline V CDR1 and CDR2: MNHEY, SVGAGI. CDR3 nucleotide sequence: TGTGCCAGCAGCCCTGTAGGTTCCTACGAGCAGTACTTC. Its protein is CASSPVGSYEQYF.

The genes are TRBV15 and TRBJ1-1; D not resolved. CDR1 LNHNV and CDR2 YYDKDF come from the germline V gene (reference sequence). V shed 3 bases and J shed 1 base, with 9 bases lying between them. The CDR3 has 14 residues. The CDR3 region is CATSSGLENTEAFF. DNA of the CDR3: TGTGCCACCAGCAGTGGGCTTGAGAACACTGAAGCTTTCTTT.

The genes are TRBV6-1 and TRBJ1-4; tentative D call: TRBD1 (5 bases). Trimming removed 6 bases at V and 3 bases at J, with 23 bases between. This CDR3 contains 18 residues. Germline V lookup: CDR1 MNHNS, CDR2 SASEGT. As DNA, the CDR3 is TGTGCCAGCAGGGAAAACCTGGGGCAAGAGGGTCCTAATGAAAAACTGTTTTTT. As protein: CASRENLGQEGPNEKLFF.

This clone was picked up one time. V usage is TRBV5-1 and J usage is TRBJ2-1; D call uncertain. The germline CDR1 and CDR2 sequences are SGHRS and YFSETQ. The ends were cut back, 2 bases at V and 2 bases at J, with 14 bases in the middle. This CDR3 spans 16 amino acids. The CDR3 DNA follows: TGCGCCAGCAGCTTTTTTTCAGGCGATACCTACAATGAGCAGTTCTTC. It translates to CASSFFSGDTYNEQFF.

V usage is TRBV15 and J usage is TRBJ2-7; no firm D call. The V end lost 6 bases, the J end lost 1 base, and 13 bases lay between the germline ends. Looked up from germline, CDR1 is LNHNV and CDR2 is YYDKDF (reference sequence). This CDR3 is built from 14 residues. The CDR3 here is CATSYPENSYEQYF. Here the CDR3 DNA reads TGTGCCACCAGTTACCCTGAGAATTCCTACGAGCAGTACTTC.

The CDR3 loop reads CASSLGTSTEQYF. In DNA form, the CDR3 reads TGTGCCAGCAGCTTAGGGACTAGCACCGAGCAGTACTTC. This chain uses TRBV7-6 with TRBJ2-7; 8 nucleotides match TRBD2. The CDR3 runs to 13 residues. The junction had 2 bases not matched to a gene; V was cut back by 1 base and J by 6 bases. CDR1 SGHVS and CDR2 FNYEAQ come from the germline V gene.

The V call is TRBV7-9, the J call TRBJ2-7; D gene unclear. The CDR3 sequence is 13 residues long. V lost 4 bases and J lost 2, with 9 bases in between. The germline gives CDR1 SEHNR, CDR2 FQNEAQ (reference sequence). The CDR3 nucleotides read TGTGCCAGCAGCTCTGACTGGCCCTACGAGCAGTACTTC. Protein product: CASSSDWPYEQYF.

This chain connects TRBV25-1 to TRBJ1-4; unclear D gene. This CDR3 has 13 residues. Trimming cost V 5 bases and J 5 bases, with 9 bases left between them. The germline gives CDR1 MGHDK, CDR2 SYGVNS. The CDR3 reads CASSNLMNEKLFF. The CDR3 nucleotides are TGTGCCAGCAGTAACCTCATGAATGAAAAACTGTTTTTT.

For this clone: A read error may account for a junction end that differs from germline. The chain employs TRBV7-8 and TRBJ2-7, with D uncertain. The CDR3 runs to 11 residues. The germline gives CDR1 SGHVS, CDR2 FQNEAQ. CDR3 coding DNA: TGTGCCAGCAGCACCCCGACGGGCCGTCAATTC. Translation gives CASSTPTGRQF. Drawing the rest from reference TRBV7-8 and TRBJ2-7, the complete variable domain is GAGVSQSPRYKVAKRGQDVALRCDPISGHVSLFWYQQALGQGPEFLTYFQNEAQLDKSGLPSDRFFAERPEGSVSTLKIQRTQQEDSAVYLCASSTPTGRQFGPGTRLTVT.

DNA for the CDR3: TGTGCCAGCAGTGAACAGGGGGTAGTCAGCGGATGGGCCAATGAGCAGTTCTTC. Residues: CASSEQGVVSGWANEQFF. The rearrangement links TRBV6-1 to TRBJ2-1; 7 positions match TRBD1. Germline CDR1 is MNHNS and CDR2 is SASEGT. The CDR3 length is 18 residues. The J segment lost 6 bases and the V segment lost 2 bases, leaving 16 bases of the junction unmatched.

This clone was detected only once. V is TRBV6-5 and J is TRBJ2-3; D is unclear. The germline V gene has CDR1 MNHEY and CDR2 SVGAGI. Trimming took 2 bases from V and 4 from J, leaving 7 bases between them. The CDR3 sequence is 13 residues long. CDR3 sequence: CASSYAAADTQYF. The CDR3 nucleotides are TGTGCCAGCAGTTACGCAGCTGCAGATACGCAGTATTTT.

V gene TRBV7-2 combines with J gene TRBJ2-7; 7 bases align to TRBD1. Germline values: CDR1 SGHTA, CDR2 FQGNSA. The CDR3 has 13 residues. Germline trimming cut 4 bases from V and 7 bases from J; bases unmatched to any gene: 7. The CDR3 DNA follows: TGTGCCAGCAGCTACTGGGACAGCCTGGAGCAGTACTTC. Its translation: CASSYWDSLEQYF.

The chain couples TRBV9 to TRBJ2-3; D not certain. Germline CDR1 SGDLS, CDR2 YYNGEE. Trimming stripped 1 base from V and 3 bases from J, with 9 bases between. There are 14 residues in the CDR3. CDR3: CASSVPAETDTQYF. CDR3 in DNA: TGTGCCAGCAGCGTACCGGCGGAGACAGATACGCAGTATTTT.

V usage is TRBV5-8 and J usage is TRBJ2-2; D is undetermined. CDR1 is SGHTS, CDR2 YDEGEE, per germline. The ends were cut back, 0 bases at V and 6 bases at J, with 9 bases in the middle. The CDR3 is 14 residues long. The DNA for the CDR3 is TGTGCCAGCAGCTTGGTCCTTAACGCCGGGGAGCTGTTTTTT. It encodes CASSLVLNAGELFF.

The V and J genes are TRBV28 and TRBJ2-7; 10 bases match TRBD1. The CDR3 has 17 amino acids. CDR1 is MDHEN and CDR2 is SYDVKM in the germline V gene. The J segment lost 5 bases and the V segment lost 1 base, leaving 11 bases of the junction unmatched. CDR3 region: CASSLSLTGGVKDEQYF. The CDR3 coding sequence is TGTGCCAGCAGTTTATCCCTGACAGGGGGCGTAAAGGACGAGCAGTACTTC.

For this clone: Different DNA sequences within this sample yield the same CDR3. V and J are TRBV9 and TRBJ2-7, with D tentatively TRBD2 (6 bases). Germline V gene data show CDR1 as SGDLS and CDR2 as YYNGEE. Trimming took 0 bases from V and 4 from J, leaving 11 bases between them. The CDR3 loop spans 14 amino acids. The CDR3 reads CASSVAGSTYEQYF. DNA of the CDR3: TGTGCCAGCAGCGTAGCCGGGAGTACTTACGAGCAGTACTTC. The whole variable domain, filled in from reference TRBV9 and TRBJ2-7, reads DSGVTQTPKHLITATGQRVTLRCSPRSGDLSVYWYQQSLDQGLQFLIQYYNGEERAKGNILERFSAQQFPDLHSELNLSSLELGDSALYFCASSVAGSTYEQYFGPGTRLTVT.

The rearrangement uses TRBV2 and TRBJ2-7; D possibly corresponds to TRBD1 (6 bases). The CDR3 runs to 15 residues. Trimming cost V 6 bases and J 3 bases, with 18 bases left between them. Germline V gene data show CDR1 as SNHLY and CDR2 as FYNNEI. In nucleotides, the CDR3 is TGTGCCAGCAGCGATTCATTGGGGACACACTACGAGCAGTACTTC. Amino acid sequence: CASSDSLGTHYEQYF.

The rearrangement uses TRBV29-1 and TRBJ2-3; 12 bases agree with TRBD1. After removal of 7 bases from V and 5 bases from J, the junction contained 10 bases not matched to a gene. In germline, CDR1 is SQVTM, CDR2 ANQGSEA. CDR3 length equals 15 residues. The CDR3 here is CSALGQGAAGDTQYF. CDR3 bases: TGCAGCGCCCTGGGACAGGGGGCCGCTGGAGATACGCAGTATTTT.

This rearrangement joins TRBV30 to TRBJ2-7, with 11 nucleotides matching TRBD1. The ends lost 2 bases at V and 3 bases at J; junction bases unmatched: 6. Per the germline V gene, CDR1 is GTSNPN and CDR2 is SVGIG (reference sequence). The CDR3 has 15 residues. The CDR3 DNA follows: TGTGCCTGGAGTTCGGGGACAGGGGGGAACTACGAGCAGTACTTC. This translates into CAWSSGTGGNYEQYF.

V and J are TRBV27 and TRBJ2-2, with D possibly being TRBD1 (5 bases). This CDR3 spans 18 amino acids. Trimming took 0 bases from V and 5 from J, leaving 19 bases between them. Germline lookup yields CDR1 MNHEY and CDR2 SMNVEV (reference sequence). The CDR3 DNA sequence: TGTGCCAGCAGTTTATCGACAGCCGATGGGGTTGGAACCGGGGAGCTGTTTTTT. Protein product: CASSLSTADGVGTGELFF.

This clone was seen only once. The gene calls are TRBV28 and TRBJ2-7, with 7 bases identical to TRBD2. CDR1 and CDR2 (germline): MDHEN, SYDVKM. V dropped 5 bases and J dropped 0; count of bases not matched to a gene: 10. The CDR3 extends over 16 amino acids. In DNA form, the CDR3 reads TGTGCCAGCAGTCCCCTAGCGGAAACGAGCTCCTACGAGCAGTACTTC. Translation gives CASSPLAETSSYEQYF.

Worth noting for this clone: This CDR3 is also generated by other DNA sequences in the sample. V gene TRBV5-4 combines with J gene TRBJ2-7; D possibly corresponds to TRBD1 (6 bases). CDR3 length: 14 residues. The germline CDR1 and CDR2 sequences are SGHNT and YYREEE (reference sequence). V was trimmed by 2 bases and J by 4 bases, leaving 13 bases between them. CDR3 in amino acids: CASSLGGGPYEQYF. The CDR3 coding sequence is TGTGCCAGCAGCTTAGGGGGTGGCCCTTACGAGCAGTACTTC.

V and J are TRBV13 and TRBJ2-7; D unclear. The length of the CDR3 is 15 residues. Trimming took off 1 base at V and 2 bases at J, with 12 bases between the two ends. The germline V gene encodes CDR1 PRHDT and CDR2 FYEKMQ (reference sequence). The CDR3 DNA reads as TGTGCCAGCAGCTTAGAAGGCGAAGAGCCCTACGAGCAGTACTTC. This gives the protein CASSLEGEEPYEQYF.

The gene calls are TRBV6-5 and TRBJ1-2; the D gene is possibly TRBD1 (5 bases). This CDR3 is built from 14 residues. Between the trimmed V and J ends, which lost 2 bases and 3 bases, there was a span of 10 bases. Looked up from germline, CDR1 is MNHEY and CDR2 is SVGAGI. This CDR3 is CASSYAGIHYGYTF. The CDR3, as DNA: TGTGCCAGCAGTTACGCAGGGATTCACTATGGCTACACCTTC.

The chain recombines TRBV7-2 with TRBJ2-2; 8 bases agree with TRBD1. Unmatched junction bases numbered 13, after V lost 7 bases and J lost 3 bases. CDR1 and CDR2 from the germline V gene are SGHTA and FQGNSA. The CDR3 extends over 17 amino acids. CDR3 DNA sequence: TGTGCCAGCAACCGACCCCAGGGGGCTGGGGACACCGGGGAGCTGTTTTTT. This encodes CASNRPQGAGDTGELFF.

Points on this clone: Other DNA sequences in this specimen translate into the identical CDR3. The rearrangement uses TRBV6-5 and TRBJ2-7; 7 bases are shared with TRBD2. Losses at the gene ends were 2 bases for V and 2 bases for J; bases not matched to a gene: 3. This CDR3 spans 14 amino acids. Per germline, CDR1 MNHEY and CDR2 SVGAGI. The CDR3 bases are TGTGCCAGCAGTTACAGCGGGGTACCCTACGAGCAGTACTTC. Amino acids: CASSYSGVPYEQYF.

The chain recombines TRBV11-1 with TRBJ2-7; 14 positions agree with TRBD2. CDR3 length: 15 residues. V lost 5 bases to trimming and J lost 6 bases; unmatched junction nucleotides: 6. In germline, CDR1 is SGHAT, CDR2 FQDESV (reference sequence). The CDR3 DNA reads TGTGCCAGCAGCACCTGGACTAGCGGGGGGCTCGAGCAGTACTTC. Its protein product is CASSTWTSGGLEQYF.

For this clone: The sample contains more than one DNA sequence encoding this CDR3. This sequence joins TRBV27 and TRBJ2-1; 9 bases are shared with TRBD2. Germline lookup yields CDR1 MNHEY and CDR2 SMNVEV (reference sequence). The CDR3 runs to 14 residues. V dropped 5 bases and J dropped 1; count of bases not matched to a gene: 0. Here the CDR3 reads CASSAGGSYNEQFF. Here the CDR3 DNA reads TGTGCCAGCAGTGCGGGAGGGTCCTACAATGAGCAGTTCTTC.

The V call is TRBV27, the J call TRBJ2-7, with 7 bases aligning to TRBD1. The CDR3 totals 13 residues. Unmatched junction bases numbered 5, after V lost 8 bases and J lost 1 base. The germline V gene has CDR1 MNHEY and CDR2 SMNVEV (reference sequence). CDR3 amino acids: CASAYRGSYEQYF. The CDR3 nucleotides read TGTGCCAGCGCATACAGGGGTTCCTACGAGCAGTACTTC.